The next 16 T cell receptor beta chains were all read from a single sample in a study of blood T cell repertoires in COVID-19. The protocol was immunoSEQ multiplex PCR, while the TCRdb copy is restricted to in-frame clones and leaves out a portion. There are hundreds of thousands of clones in the sample; approximately 92% occur only once, and around 0.95% lies in the top ten. The source material was peripheral blood. The source is a man aged 18 to 29 with COVID-19, enrolled during active disease.

V and J are TRBV7-6 and TRBJ2-7; a weak D match, TRBD2 (5 bases). This CDR3 spans 14 amino acids. The V and J ends lost 0 bases and 7 bases respectively, with 13 bases between them. Germline CDR1 and CDR2: SGHVS and FNYEAQ. The CDR3 protein is CASSLASEGLEQYF. The CDR3 DNA sequence: TGTGCCAGCAGCTTAGCGAGTGAGGGTCTAGAGCAGTACTTC.

The V call is TRBV21-1, the J call TRBJ1-5; the table names TRBD1, a call not compared with the DNA. TRBV21-1 is listed as a pseudogene. The CDR3 is 16 residues long. The chain's CDR3 is CASTSQTGQENQPQHF. CDR3 nucleotide sequence: TGTGCCAGCACCTCTCAAACAGGACAGGAGAATCAGCCCCAGCATTTT.

The chain links TRBV7-9 to TRBJ2-3, with 7 nucleotides matching TRBD2. The germline CDR1 and CDR2 sequences are SEHNR and FQNEAQ (reference sequence). This CDR3 contains 15 residues. The V segment lost 1 base and the J segment 4 bases; nucleotides outside the gene matches: 5. CDR3 loop: CASSLDGGSADTQYF. CDR3 bases: TGTGCCAGCAGCTTAGACGGCGGGAGCGCAGATACGCAGTATTTT.

This chain links TRBV3-1 (or the pseudogene TRBV3-2) with TRBJ2-7; the match to TRBD1 covers 10 bases. The length of the CDR3 is 17 residues. V lost 0 bases and J lost 6; bases outside the gene matches: 11. Germline loops: CDR1 LGHDT, CDR2 YNNKEL (reference sequence). The CDR3 reads CASSQDKLRDRGSEQYF. The CDR3 nucleotides read TGTGCCAGCAGCCAAGATAAACTCCGGGACAGGGGAAGCGAGCAGTACTTC.

This clone was counted ten times or more. This chain links TRBV10-2 with TRBJ2-5; 7 bases are a match to TRBD2. The CDR3 runs to 12 residues. The V segment lost 6 bases and the J segment 5 bases; nucleotides outside the gene matches: 3. CDR1 and CDR2 from the germline V gene are WSHSY and SAAADI. The CDR3 is CASSAGVETQYF. The CDR3 region has the DNA TGCGCCAGCAGCGCGGGGGTGGAGACCCAGTACTTC.

This chain joins TRBV5-4 and TRBJ2-2, with D tentatively TRBD2 (5 bases). Trimming removed 4 bases at V and 9 bases at J, with 22 bases between. Germline-derived CDR1 and CDR2 are SGHNT and YYREEE (reference sequence). The CDR3 spans 16 residues. In DNA, the CDR3 is TGTGCCAGCAGCCTTGAACTAGGAGAAAGTATCCGGGAGCTGTTTTTT. Translation: CASSLELGESIRELFF.

The chain carries TRBV2 and TRBJ2-7; 9 bases are shared with TRBD2. Trimming at V came to 8 bases and at J to 5 bases, leaving 16 bases not matched to a gene. Germline V gene data show CDR1 as SNHLY and CDR2 as FYNNEI. This CDR3 comprises 16 residues. The CDR3 nucleotides are TGTGCCAGCGGGACCAGCGGGAGGTACCCTCGGGACGAGCAGTACTTC. It is translated as CASGTSGRYPRDEQYF.

The V call is TRBV5-5, the J call TRBJ2-1; TRBD2 matches at 9 bases. V trimming: 3 bases; J trimming: 7 bases; junction bases outside the gene matches: 8. This CDR3 is built from 15 residues. CDR1 is SGHKS, CDR2 YYEKEE, per germline (reference sequence). The DNA for the CDR3 is TGTGCCAGCAGCTCTGGCGGGAGGGGCTTTAATGAGCAGTTCTTC. This translates into CASSSGGRGFNEQFF.

This clone occurred once. The chain couples TRBV7-9 to TRBJ2-3; 9 nucleotides agree with TRBD2. Germline V gene lookup returns CDR1 SEHNR and CDR2 FQNEAQ (reference sequence). The length of the CDR3 is 16 residues. The trim removed 4 bases at V and 4 bases at J, leaving 9 bases unmatched. CDR3 DNA sequence: TGTGCCAGCAGCTCCCACCATAGCGGGAGACCAGATACGCAGTATTTT. This sequence encodes CASSSHHSGRPDTQYF.

The chain carries TRBV28 and TRBJ2-1; D possibly corresponds to TRBD2 (6 bases). The CDR3 contains 15 residues. Trimming pared 5 bases from V and 7 bases from J, leaving 18 bases between. Germline CDR1 reads MDHEN; CDR2 reads SYDVKM. The CDR3 nucleotides are TGTGCCAGCAGTCCAACGGGACTGGCCTCGAATGAGCAGTTCTTC. Translated: CASSPTGLASNEQFF.

V and J are TRBV5-4 and TRBJ2-2; TRBD1 might be the D (6 bases). Trimming shortened V by 0 bases and J by 4 bases, and 10 bases separated the two germline ends. The CDR3 is made up of 15 amino acids. From germline, CDR1 is SGHNT and CDR2 YYREEE (reference sequence). The chain's CDR3 is CASSLEQGRTGELFF. For the CDR3, the DNA is TGTGCCAGCAGCTTGGAGCAGGGGCGCACCGGGGAGCTGTTTTTT.

The rearrangement uses TRBV5-6 and TRBJ1-4; 10 nucleotides align to TRBD1. Unmatched junction bases numbered 5, after V lost 2 bases and J lost 7 bases. Per the germline V gene, CDR1 is SGHDT and CDR2 is YYEEEE. The CDR3 loop spans 15 amino acids. The CDR3: CASSFWGQGTEKLFF. DNA of the CDR3: TGTGCCAGCAGCTTCTGGGGACAGGGGACTGAAAAACTGTTTTTT.

V and J are TRBV5-4 and TRBJ1-3; TRBD1 matches at 9 bases. V shed 4 bases, J shed 2 bases, and the junction held 10 bases outside the gene matches. Germline V CDR1 and CDR2: SGHNT, YYREEE (reference sequence). The CDR3 has 17 amino acids. Here the CDR3 DNA reads TGTGCCAGCAGCCTCTACCCGGGACAGGGCCCTGGAAACACCATATATTTT. It yields the protein CASSLYPGQGPGNTIYF.

This clone has just one count. The V call is TRBV4-1, the J call TRBJ2-5, with D perhaps matching TRBD1 (6 bases). V was trimmed by 4 bases and J by 5 bases, leaving 17 bases between them. The CDR3 consists of 15 residues. The germline V gene has CDR1 MGHRA and CDR2 YSYEKL. The CDR3 spells CASSPFRGRLETQYF. In nucleotides, the CDR3 is TGCGCCAGCAGCCCTTTCAGGGGTAGGTTGGAGACCCAGTACTTC.

CDR3 nucleotide sequence: TGTGCCAGCAGTTCACGACAGGGAAAACTGTTTTTT. Translated: CASSSRQGKLFF. The chain recombines TRBV6-1 with TRBJ1-4; 7 bases map to TRBD1. The ends lost 5 bases at V and 10 bases at J; junction bases unmatched: 4. The CDR3 covers 12 residues. CDR1 and CDR2 from the germline V gene are MNHNS and SASEGT.

This clone is a singleton in its sample. The rearrangement links TRBV10-3 to TRBJ1-6; a possible D gene is TRBD1 (6 bases). Germline V lookup: CDR1 ENHRY, CDR2 SYGVKD. Trimming left V 5 bases short and J 6 bases short, with 8 bases between. The CDR3 is made up of 13 amino acids. CDR3 sequence reads: CAISQGSNSPLHF. CDR3 bases: TGTGCCATCAGTCAGGGGAGTAATTCACCCCTCCACTTT.